The TCR beta chain under discussion was sequenced for a study of shared clonotypes between healthy human individuals. Study-level findings and limits: A handful of donors showed sharing of approximately 4.7% of naive CD4 clonotypes. Estimated clonotype richness was generally higher in naive than memory subsets.

In its sample, this clone ranks as medium-sized. As yet, its antigen is unknown. Trimming removed 4 bases at V and 5 bases at J, with 23 bases between. This CDR3 is built from 18 residues. Germline V gives CDR1 MRHNA, CDR2 SNTAGT. CD8 memory combined CD45RO+ cells with CCR7-negative CD45RA+ TemRA cells. The assay was run at deep level. TCRdb's copy holds only in-frame clones and misses some; the assay was immunoSEQ multiplex PCR. The data hold around 120,000 clones, with 67% observed a single time. This receptor was obtained from a woman under 40 in good health. The V gene is TRBV6-4, the J gene TRBJ2-2; a weak D match, TRBD2 (5 bases). The specimen sequenced was memory CD8+ T cells sorted from blood. Subset indicated: CD45RO+ cells pooled with CCR7-negative TemRA cells. CDR3 region: CASSGSLLGADETGELFF. In DNA, the CDR3 is TGTGCCAGCAGTGGCTCCCTTCTAGGAGCGGATGAGACCGGGGAGCTGTTTTTT.